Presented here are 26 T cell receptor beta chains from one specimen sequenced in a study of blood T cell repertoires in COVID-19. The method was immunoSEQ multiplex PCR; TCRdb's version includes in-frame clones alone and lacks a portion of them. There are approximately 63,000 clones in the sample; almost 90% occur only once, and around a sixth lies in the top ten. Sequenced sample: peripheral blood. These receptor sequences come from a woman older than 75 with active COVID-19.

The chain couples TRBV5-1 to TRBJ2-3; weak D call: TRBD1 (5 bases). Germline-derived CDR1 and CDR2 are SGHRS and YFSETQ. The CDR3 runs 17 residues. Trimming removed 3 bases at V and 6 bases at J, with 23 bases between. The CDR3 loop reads CASSWGGRQGGSDTQYF. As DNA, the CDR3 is TGCGCCAGCAGCTGGGGCGGACGGCAGGGTGGTTCGGATACGCAGTATTTT.

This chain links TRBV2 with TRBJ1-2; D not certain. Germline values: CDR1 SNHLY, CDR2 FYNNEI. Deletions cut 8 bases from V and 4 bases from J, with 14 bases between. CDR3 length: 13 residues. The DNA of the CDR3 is TGTGCCAGCGCCCTTGGACTGACCTATGGCTACACCTTC. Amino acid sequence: CASALGLTYGYTF.

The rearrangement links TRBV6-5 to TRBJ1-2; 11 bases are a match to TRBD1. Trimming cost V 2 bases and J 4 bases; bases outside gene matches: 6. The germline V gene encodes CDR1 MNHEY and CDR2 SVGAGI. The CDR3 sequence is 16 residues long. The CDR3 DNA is TGTGCCAGCAGTTACCTAAGGACAGGGGGCAGCTATGGCTACACCTTC. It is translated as CASSYLRTGGSYGYTF.

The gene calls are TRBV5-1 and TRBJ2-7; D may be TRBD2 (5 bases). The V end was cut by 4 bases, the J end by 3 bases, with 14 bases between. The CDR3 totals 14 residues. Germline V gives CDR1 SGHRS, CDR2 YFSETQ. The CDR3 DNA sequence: TGCGCCAGCAGCGACTACGGGGTTATCTACGAGCAGTACTTC. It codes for CASSDYGVIYEQYF.

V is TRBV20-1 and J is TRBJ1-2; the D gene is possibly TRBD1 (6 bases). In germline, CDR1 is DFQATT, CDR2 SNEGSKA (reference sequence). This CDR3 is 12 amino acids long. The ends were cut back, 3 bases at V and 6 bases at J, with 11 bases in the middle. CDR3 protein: CSASRRGDGYTF. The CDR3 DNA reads TGCAGTGCTAGTCGCAGGGGTGATGGCTACACCTTC.

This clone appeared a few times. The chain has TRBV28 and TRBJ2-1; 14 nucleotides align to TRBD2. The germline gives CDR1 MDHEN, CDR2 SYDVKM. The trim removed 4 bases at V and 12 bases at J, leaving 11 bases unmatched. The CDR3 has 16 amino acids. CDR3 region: CASSSTSGGDGIAQFF. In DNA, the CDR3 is TGTGCCAGCAGTTCGACTAGCGGGGGGGATGGGATTGCGCAGTTCTTC.

The CDR3 DNA follows: TGTGCCAGCAGTCCGGGACAGGGGTTCTGGAAACTGTTTTTT. This encodes CASSPGQGFWKLFF. The chain is built from TRBV28 and TRBJ1-4; TRBD1 matches at 10 bases. Germline CDR1 is MDHEN and CDR2 is SYDVKM. V gave up 5 bases and J gave up 11 bases; unmatched junction bases: 8. CDR3 size: 14 residues. Full variable domain (outside the CDR3, taken from reference TRBV28 and TRBJ1-4): DVKVTQSSRYLVKRTGEKVFLECVQDMDHENMFWYRQDPGLGLRLIYFSYDVKMKEKGDIPEGYSVSREKKERFSLILESASTNQTSMYLCASSPGQGFWKLFFGSGTQLSVL.

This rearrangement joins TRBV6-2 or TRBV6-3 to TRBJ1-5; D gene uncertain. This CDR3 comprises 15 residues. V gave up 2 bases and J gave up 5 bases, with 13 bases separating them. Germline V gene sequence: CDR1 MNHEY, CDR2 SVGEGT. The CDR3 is CASSYLARRDQPQHF. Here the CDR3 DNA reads TGTGCCAGCAGTTACCTGGCCAGGCGGGATCAGCCCCAGCATTTT.

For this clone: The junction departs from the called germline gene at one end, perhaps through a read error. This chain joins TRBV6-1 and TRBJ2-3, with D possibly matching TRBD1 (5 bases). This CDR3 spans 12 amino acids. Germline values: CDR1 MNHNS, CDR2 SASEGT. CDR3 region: CAGRAGTDTQYF. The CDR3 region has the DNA TGTGCCGGCAGGGCAGGGACAGATACGCAGTATTTT.

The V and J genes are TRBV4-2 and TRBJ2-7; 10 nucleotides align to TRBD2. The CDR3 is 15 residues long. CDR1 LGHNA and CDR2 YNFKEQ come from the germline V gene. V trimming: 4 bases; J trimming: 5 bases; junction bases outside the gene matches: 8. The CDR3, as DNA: TGTGCCAGCAGCCTCCAGCGGGGGGGCCTCGACGAGCAGTACTTC. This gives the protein CASSLQRGGLDEQYF.

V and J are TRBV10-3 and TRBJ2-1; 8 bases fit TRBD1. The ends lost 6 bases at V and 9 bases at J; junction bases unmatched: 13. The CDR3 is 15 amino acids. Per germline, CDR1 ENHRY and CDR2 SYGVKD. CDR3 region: CAISASGGQDREQFF. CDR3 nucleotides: TGTGCCATCAGCGCCTCCGGGGGACAGGATCGTGAGCAGTTCTTC.

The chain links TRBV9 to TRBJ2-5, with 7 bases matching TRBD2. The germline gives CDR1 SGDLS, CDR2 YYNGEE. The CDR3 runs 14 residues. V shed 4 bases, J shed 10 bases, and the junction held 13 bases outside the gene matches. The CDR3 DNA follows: TGTGCCAGCAGCACCCAGGCTGCGGGGGAACGCCAGTACTTC. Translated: CASSTQAAGERQYF.

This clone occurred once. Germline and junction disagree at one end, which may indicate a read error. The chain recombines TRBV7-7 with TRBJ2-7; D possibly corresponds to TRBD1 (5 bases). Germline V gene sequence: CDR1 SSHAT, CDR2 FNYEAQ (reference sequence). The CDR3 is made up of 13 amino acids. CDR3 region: CASSLEPGREQYF. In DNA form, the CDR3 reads TGTGCTAGCAGCTTAGAACCAGGGCGCGAGCAGTACTTC.

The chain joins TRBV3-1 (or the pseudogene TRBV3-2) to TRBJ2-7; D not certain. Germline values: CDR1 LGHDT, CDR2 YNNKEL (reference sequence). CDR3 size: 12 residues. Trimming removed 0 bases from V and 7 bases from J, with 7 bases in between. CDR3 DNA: TGTGCCAGCAGCCAAGATAGGCGGGAGCAGTACTTC. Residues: CASSQDRREQYF.

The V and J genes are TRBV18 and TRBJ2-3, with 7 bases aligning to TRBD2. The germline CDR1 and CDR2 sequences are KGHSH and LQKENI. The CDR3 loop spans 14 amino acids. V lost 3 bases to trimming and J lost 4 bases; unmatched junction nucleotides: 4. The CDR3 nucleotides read TGTGCCAGCTCACCCACCCGGGGGGCAGATACGCAGTATTTT. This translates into CASSPTRGADTQYF.

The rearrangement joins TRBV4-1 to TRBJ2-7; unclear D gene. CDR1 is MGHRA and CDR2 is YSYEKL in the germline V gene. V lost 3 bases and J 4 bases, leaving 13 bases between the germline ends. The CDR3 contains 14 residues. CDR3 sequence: CASSQFPSGYEQYF. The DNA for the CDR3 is TGCGCCAGCAGCCAGTTCCCCTCGGGTTACGAGCAGTACTTC.

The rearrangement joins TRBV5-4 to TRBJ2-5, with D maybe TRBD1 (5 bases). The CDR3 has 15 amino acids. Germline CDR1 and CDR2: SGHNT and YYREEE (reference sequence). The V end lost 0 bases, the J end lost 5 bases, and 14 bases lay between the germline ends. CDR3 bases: TGTGCCAGCAGCTTGGGGTCAGGGTGGACGGAGACCCAGTACTTC. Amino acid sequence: CASSLGSGWTETQYF.

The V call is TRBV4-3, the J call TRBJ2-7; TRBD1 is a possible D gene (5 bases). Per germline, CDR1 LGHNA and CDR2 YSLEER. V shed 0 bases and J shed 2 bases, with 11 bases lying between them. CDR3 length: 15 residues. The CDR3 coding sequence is TGCGCCAGCAGCCAAGAACAGGTCGGAACCTACGAGCAGTACTTC. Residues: CASSQEQVGTYEQYF.

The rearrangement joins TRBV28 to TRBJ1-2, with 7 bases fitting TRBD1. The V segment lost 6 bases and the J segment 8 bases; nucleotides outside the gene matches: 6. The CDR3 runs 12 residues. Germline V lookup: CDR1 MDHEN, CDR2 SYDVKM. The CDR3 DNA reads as TGTGCCAGCAGACAAACAGGGGCCGGCTACACCTTC. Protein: CASRQTGAGYTF.

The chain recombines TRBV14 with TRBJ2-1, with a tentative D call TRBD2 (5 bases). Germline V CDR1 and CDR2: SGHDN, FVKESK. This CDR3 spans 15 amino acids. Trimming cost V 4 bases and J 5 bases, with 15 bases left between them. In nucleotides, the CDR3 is TGTGCCAGCAGCCCTAGCTTCCGAGCCAACAATGAGCAGTTCTTC. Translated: CASSPSFRANNEQFF.

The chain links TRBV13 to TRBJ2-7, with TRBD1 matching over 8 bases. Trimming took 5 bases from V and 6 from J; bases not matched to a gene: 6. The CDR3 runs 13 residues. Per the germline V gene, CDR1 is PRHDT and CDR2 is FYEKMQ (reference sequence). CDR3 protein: CASSIGTGVEQYF. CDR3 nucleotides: TGTGCCAGCAGCATCGGGACAGGAGTCGAGCAGTACTTC.

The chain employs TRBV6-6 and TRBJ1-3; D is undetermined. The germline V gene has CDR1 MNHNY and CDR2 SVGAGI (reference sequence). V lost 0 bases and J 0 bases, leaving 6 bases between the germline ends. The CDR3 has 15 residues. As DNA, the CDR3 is TGTGCCAGCAGTTACTCGGGGAGCTCTGGAAACACCATATATTTT. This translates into CASSYSGSSGNTIYF.

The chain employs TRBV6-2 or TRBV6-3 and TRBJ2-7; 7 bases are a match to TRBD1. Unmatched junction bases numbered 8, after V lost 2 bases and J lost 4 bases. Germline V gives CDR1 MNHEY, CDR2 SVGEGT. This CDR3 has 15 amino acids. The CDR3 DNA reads TGTGCCAGCAGTTACCTTGGGACAGTAGCATACGAGCAGTACTTC. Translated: CASSYLGTVAYEQYF.

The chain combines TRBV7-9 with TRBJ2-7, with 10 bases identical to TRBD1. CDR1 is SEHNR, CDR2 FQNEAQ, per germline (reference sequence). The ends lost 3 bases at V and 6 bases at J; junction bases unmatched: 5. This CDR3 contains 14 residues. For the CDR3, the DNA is TGTGCCAGCAGCTTGTCAGGACAGGGGGGCGAGCAGTACTTC. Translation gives CASSLSGQGGEQYF.

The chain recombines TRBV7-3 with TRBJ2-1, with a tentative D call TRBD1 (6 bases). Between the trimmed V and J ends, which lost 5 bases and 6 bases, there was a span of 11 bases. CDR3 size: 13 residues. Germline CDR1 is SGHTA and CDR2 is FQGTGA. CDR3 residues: CASSRDRSNEQFF. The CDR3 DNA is TGTGCCAGCAGCCGCGACAGGAGCAATGAGCAGTTCTTC.

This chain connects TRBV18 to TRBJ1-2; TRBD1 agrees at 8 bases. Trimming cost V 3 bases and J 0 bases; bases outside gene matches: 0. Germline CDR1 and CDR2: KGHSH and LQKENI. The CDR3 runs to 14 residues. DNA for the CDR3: TGTGCCAGCTCACCGACAGGGGCTAACTATGGCTACACCTTC. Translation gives CASSPTGANYGYTF. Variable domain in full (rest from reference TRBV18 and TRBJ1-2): NAGVMQNPRHLVRRRGQEARLRCSPMKGHSHVYWYRQLPEEGLKFMVYLQKENIIDESGMPKERFSAEFPKEGPSILRIQQVVRGDSAAYFCASSPTGANYGYTFGSGTRLTVV.